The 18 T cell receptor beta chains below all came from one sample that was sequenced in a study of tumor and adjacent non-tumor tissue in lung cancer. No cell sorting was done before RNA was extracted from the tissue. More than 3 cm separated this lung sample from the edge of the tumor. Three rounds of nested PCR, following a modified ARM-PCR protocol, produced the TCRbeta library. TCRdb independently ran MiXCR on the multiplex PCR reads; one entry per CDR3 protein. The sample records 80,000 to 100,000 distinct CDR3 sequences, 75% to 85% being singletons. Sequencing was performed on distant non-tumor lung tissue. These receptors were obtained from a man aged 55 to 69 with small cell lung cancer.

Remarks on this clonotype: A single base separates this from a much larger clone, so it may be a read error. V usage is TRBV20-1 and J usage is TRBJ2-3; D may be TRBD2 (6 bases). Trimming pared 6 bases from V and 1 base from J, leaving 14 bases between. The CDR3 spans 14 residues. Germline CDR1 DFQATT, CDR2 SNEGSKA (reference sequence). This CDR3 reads CSARDWIRTDTQYF. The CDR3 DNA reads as TGCAGTGCCCGGGACTGGATACGCACAGATACGCAGTATTTT.

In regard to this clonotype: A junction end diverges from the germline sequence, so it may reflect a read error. CDR3 nucleotides: TGTGTCATCGCGGGAGGGTGCGGACAAGAGACCCAGTACTTC. Its protein is CVIAGGCGQETQYF. This chain joins TRBV10-3 and TRBJ2-5; 9 bases fit TRBD2. CDR3 length: 14 amino acids. Germline V gives CDR1 ENHRY, CDR2 SYGVKD.

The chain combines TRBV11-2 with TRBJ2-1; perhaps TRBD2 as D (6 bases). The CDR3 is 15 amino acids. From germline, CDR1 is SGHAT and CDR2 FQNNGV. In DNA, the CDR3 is TGTACTAGCAGCCTAGGACTAAAGGCCTACAATGAGCAGTTCTTC. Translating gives CTSSLGLKAYNEQFF.

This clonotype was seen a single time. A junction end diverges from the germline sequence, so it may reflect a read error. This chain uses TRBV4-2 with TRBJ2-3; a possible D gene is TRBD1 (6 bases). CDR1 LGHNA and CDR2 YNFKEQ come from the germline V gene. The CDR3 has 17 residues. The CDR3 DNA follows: TGTGTCAGCAGCCAAATTCAACAGGGTGGGTGGACGGATACGCAGTATTTT. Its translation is CVSSQIQQGGWTDTQYF.

CDR3 region: CASSLAGSYERYV. The CDR3 nucleotides read TGTGCCAGCAGCTTAGCTGGTTCCTACGAGCGATACGTC. The chain recombines TRBV11-2 with TRBJ2-7; no definite D call. The germline gives CDR1 SGHAT, CDR2 FQNNGV. This CDR3 contains 13 residues. Trimming stripped 1 base from V and 13 bases from J, with 17 bases between.

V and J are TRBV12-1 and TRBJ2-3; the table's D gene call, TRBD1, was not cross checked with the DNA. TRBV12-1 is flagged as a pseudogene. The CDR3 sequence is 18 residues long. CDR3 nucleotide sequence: TGTGCCAGCAGCATTGCCCAGACAGGGTATCGTCTTACAGATACGCAGTATTTT. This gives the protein CASSIAQTGYRLTDTQYF.

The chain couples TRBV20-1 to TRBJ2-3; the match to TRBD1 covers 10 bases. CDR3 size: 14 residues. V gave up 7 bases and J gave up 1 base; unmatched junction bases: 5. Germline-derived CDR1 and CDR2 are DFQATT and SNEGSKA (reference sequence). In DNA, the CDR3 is TGCAGTGTGACCGGGACAGGGGGCACAGATACGCAGTATTTT. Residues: CSVTGTGGTDTQYF.

CDR3 in amino acids: CASSEAHTGLQETQYF. CDR3 nucleotide sequence: TGTGCCAGCAGTGAAGCACATACCGGGCTTCAAGAGACCCAGTACTTC. The V call is TRBV6-1, the J call TRBJ2-5; D call uncertain. The V gene lost 0 bases and the J gene lost 2 bases, with 13 bases spanning the gap. The CDR3 covers 16 residues. Germline lookup yields CDR1 MNHNS and CDR2 SASEGT.

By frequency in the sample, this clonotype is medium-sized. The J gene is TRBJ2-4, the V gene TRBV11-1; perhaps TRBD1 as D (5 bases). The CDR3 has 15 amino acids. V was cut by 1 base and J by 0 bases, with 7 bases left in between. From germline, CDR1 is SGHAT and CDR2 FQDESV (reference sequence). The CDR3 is CASSLGQTAKNIQYF. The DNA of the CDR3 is TGTGCCAGCAGCTTAGGACAGACAGCCAAAAACATTCAGTACTTC.

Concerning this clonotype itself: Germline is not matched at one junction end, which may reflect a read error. The CDR3 spells CVSNSESRTSGSGNKQFF. CDR3 DNA sequence: TGTGTCAGCAACTCAGAATCGAGGACTAGCGGGAGTGGTAATAAGCAGTTCTTC. This chain uses TRBV11-1 with TRBJ2-1; 13 bases fit TRBD2. The CDR3 spans 18 residues. The germline V gene has CDR1 SGHAT and CDR2 FQDESV (reference sequence).

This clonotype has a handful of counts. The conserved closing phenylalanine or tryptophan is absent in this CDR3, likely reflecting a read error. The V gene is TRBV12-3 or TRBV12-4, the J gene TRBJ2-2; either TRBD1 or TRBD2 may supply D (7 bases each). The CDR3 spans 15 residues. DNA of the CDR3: TGTGCCAGTAGTTTCTCTGGGACAGACACGGGGGGGCTGTTTCTT. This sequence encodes CASSFSGTDTGGLFL.

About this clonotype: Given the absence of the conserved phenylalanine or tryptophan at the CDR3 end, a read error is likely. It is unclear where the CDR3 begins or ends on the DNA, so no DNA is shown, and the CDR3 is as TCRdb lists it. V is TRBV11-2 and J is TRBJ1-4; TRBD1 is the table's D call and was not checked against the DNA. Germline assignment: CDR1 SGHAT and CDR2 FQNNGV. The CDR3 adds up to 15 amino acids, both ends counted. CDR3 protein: CASRSQSDRGRKMFS.

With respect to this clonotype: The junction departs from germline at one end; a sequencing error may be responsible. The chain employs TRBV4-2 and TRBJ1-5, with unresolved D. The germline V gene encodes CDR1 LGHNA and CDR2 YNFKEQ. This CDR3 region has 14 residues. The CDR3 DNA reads TGTACCAGCAGCCAAGAGCACGGGAATCAGCCCCATCATTTT. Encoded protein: CTSSQEHGNQPHHF.

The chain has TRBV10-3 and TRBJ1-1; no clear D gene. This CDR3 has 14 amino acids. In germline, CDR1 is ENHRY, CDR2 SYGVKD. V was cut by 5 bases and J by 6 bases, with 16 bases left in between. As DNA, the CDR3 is TGTGCCATCAGTATAGGACTGGAGATAGCTGAAGCTTTCTTT. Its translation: CAISIGLEIAEAFF.

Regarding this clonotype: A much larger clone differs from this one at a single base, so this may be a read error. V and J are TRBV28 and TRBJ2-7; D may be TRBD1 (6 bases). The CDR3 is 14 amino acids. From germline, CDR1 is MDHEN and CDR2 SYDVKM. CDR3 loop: CASRSGTLSHEQYF. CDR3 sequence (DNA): TGTGCCAGCAGATCCGGGACACTCTCCCACGAGCAGTACTTC.

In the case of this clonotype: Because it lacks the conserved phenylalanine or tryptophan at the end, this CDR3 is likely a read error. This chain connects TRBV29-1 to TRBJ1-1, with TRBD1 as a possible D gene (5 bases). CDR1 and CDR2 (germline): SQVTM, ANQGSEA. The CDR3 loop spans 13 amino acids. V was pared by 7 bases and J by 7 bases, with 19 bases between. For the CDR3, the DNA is TGCAGCGCGGGGGGTATCGTCGACAGTGAAGCTTTCGTT. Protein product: CSAGGIVDSEAFV.

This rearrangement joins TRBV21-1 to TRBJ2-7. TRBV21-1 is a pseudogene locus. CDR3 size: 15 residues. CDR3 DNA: TGTGCCATCAGTTCTGGTAATTCGGGCTCCTACGAGCAGTATGTC. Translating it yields CAISSGNSGSYEQYV.

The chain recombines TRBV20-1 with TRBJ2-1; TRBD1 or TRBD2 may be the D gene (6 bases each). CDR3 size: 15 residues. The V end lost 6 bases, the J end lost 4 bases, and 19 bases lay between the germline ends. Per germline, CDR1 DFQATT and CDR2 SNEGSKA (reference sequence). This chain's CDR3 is CSAMGPGARYNEQFF. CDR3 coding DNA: TGCAGTGCCATGGGCCCGGGGGCGAGATACAATGAGCAGTTCTTC.